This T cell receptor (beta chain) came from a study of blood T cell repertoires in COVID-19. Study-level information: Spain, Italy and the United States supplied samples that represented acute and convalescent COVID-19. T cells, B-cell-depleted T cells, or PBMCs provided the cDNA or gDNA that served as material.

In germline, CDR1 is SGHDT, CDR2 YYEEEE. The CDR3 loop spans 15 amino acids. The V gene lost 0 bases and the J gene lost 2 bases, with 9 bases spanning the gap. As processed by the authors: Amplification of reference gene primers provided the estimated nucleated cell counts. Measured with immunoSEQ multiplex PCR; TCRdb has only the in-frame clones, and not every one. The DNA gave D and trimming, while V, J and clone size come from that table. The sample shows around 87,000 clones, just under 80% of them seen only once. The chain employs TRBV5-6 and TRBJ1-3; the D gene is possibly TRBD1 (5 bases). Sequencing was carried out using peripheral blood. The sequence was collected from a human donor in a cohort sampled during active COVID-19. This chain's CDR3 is CASSLVSRAGNTIYF. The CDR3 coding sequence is TGTGCCAGCAGCTTGGTGTCCAGGGCTGGAAACACCATATATTTT.